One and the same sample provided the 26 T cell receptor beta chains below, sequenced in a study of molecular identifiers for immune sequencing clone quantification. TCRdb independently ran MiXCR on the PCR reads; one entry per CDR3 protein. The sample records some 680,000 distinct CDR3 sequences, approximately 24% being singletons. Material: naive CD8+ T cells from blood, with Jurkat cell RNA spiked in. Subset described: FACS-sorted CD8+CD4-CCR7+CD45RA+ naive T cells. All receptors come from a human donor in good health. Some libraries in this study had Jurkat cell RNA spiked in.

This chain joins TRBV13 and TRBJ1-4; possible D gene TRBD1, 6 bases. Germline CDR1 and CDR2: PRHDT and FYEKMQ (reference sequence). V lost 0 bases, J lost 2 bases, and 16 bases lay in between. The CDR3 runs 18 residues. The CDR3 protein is CASSLGMDSLATNEKLFF. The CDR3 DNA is TGTGCCAGCAGCTTAGGCATGGACAGTCTGGCGACTAATGAAAAACTGTTTTTT.

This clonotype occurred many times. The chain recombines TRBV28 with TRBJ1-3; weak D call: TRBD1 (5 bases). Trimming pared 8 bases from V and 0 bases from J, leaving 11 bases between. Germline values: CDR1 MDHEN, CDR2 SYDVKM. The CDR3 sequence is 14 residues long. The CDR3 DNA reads TGTGCCAGCGCGGGACGGACCTCTGGAAACACCATATATTTT. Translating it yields CASAGRTSGNTIYF.

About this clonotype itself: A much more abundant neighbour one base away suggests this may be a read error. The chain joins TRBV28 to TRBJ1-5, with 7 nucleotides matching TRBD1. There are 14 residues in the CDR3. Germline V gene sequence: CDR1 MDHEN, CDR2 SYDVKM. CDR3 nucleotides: TGTGCCAGCAGTGAAGACAGGGTTGGTCAGCCCCGGCATTTT. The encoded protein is CASSEDRVGQPRHF. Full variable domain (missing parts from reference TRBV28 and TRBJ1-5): DVKVTQSSRYLVKRTGEKVFLECVQDMDHENMFWYRQDPGLGLRLIYFSYDVKMKEKGDIPEGYSVSREKKERFSLILESASTNQTSMYLCASSEDRVGQPRHFGDGTRLSIL.

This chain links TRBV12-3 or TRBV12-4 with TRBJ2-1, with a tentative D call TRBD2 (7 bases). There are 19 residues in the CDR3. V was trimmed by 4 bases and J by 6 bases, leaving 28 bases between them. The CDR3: CASSSPTDWGLGGGNEQFF. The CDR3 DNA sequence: TGTGCCAGCAGTTCGCCAACAGATTGGGGGCTAGGGGGGGGCAATGAGCAGTTCTTC.

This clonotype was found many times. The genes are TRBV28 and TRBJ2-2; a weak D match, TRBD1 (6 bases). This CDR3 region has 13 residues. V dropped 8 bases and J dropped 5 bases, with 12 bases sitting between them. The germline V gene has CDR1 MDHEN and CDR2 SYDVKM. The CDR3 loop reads CASGQFLTGELFF. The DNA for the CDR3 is TGTGCCAGCGGACAGTTTCTGACCGGGGAGCTGTTTTTT.

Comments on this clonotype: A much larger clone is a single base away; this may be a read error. The CDR3 spells CAISEGGAVRDTQYF. The DNA of the CDR3 is TGTGCCATCAGTGAGGGCGGAGCCGTCCGAGATACGCAGTATTTT. V gene TRBV10-3 combines with J gene TRBJ2-3; D remains ambiguous. V was shortened by 2 bases and J by 5 bases, with 14 bases between the two germline ends. CDR3 length: 15 residues. In germline, CDR1 is ENHRY, CDR2 SYGVKD.

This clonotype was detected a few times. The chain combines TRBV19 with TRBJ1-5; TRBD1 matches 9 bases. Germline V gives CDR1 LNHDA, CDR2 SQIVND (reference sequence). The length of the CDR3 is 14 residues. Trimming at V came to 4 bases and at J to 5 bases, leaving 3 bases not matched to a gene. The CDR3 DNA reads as TGTGCCAGTAGTACGACAGGGGGATATCAGCCCCAGCATTTT. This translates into CASSTTGGYQPQHF. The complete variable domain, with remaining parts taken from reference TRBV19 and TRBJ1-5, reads DGGITQSPKYLFRKEGQNVTLSCEQNLNHDAMYWYRQDPGQGLRLIYYSQIVNDFQKGDIAEGYSVSREKKESFPLTVTSAQKNPTAFYLCASSTTGGYQPQHFGDGTRLSIL.

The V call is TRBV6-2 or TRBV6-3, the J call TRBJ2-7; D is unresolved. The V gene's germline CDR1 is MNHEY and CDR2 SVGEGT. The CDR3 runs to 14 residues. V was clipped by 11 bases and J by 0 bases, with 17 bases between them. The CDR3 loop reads CARRHPGLSYEQYF. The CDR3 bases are TGTGCCCGCCGCCATCCGGGCCTCTCCTACGAGCAGTACTTC.

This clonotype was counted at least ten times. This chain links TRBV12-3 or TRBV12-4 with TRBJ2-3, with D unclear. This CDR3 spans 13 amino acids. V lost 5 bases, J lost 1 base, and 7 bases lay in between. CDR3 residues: CASSPQRTDTQYF. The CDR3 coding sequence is TGTGCCAGCAGTCCCCAGCGCACAGATACGCAGTATTTT.

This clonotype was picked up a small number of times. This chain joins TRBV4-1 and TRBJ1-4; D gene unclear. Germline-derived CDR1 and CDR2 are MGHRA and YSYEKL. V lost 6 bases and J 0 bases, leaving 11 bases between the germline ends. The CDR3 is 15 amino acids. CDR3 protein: CASRLTEATNEKLFF. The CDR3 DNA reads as TGCGCCAGCAGACTGACGGAGGCAACTAATGAAAAACTGTTTTTT.

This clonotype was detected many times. In DNA, the CDR3 is TGCAGCGTTAAAACGGGGTCCCACAATGAGCAGTTCTTC. Translating gives CSVKTGSHNEQFF. V and J are TRBV29-1 and TRBJ2-1, with D possibly being TRBD2 (5 bases). The CDR3 totals 13 residues. V was shortened by 5 bases and J by 5 bases, with 13 bases between the two germline ends. CDR1 and CDR2 from the germline V gene are SQVTM and ANQGSEA.

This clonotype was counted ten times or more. The CDR3 region has the DNA TGTGCCAGCAGCTCCACAGGGGGCGCGGGGTACGAGCAGTACTTC. Translated: CASSSTGGAGYEQYF. The chain uses TRBV7-9 and TRBJ2-7, with TRBD1 matching over 9 bases. Losses at the gene ends were 4 bases for V and 4 bases for J; bases not matched to a gene: 8. The germline V gene has CDR1 SEHNR and CDR2 FQNEAQ (reference sequence). The CDR3 spans 15 residues.

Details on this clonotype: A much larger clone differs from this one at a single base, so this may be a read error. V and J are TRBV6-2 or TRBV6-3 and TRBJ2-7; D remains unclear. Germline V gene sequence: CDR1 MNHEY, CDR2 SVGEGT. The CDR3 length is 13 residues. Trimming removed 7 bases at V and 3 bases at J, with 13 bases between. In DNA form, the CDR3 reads TGTGCCAGCACCTCCGGGCCCGGCTACGAGCAGTACTTC. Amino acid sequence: CASTSGPGYEQYF.

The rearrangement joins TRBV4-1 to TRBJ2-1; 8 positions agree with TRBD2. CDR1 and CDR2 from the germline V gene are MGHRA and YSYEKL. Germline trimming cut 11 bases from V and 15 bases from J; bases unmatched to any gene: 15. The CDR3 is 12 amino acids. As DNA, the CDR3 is TGCGCCCGCCGCCCGGGGGGGCTGAGGCCGTTCTTC. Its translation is CARRPGGLRPFF.

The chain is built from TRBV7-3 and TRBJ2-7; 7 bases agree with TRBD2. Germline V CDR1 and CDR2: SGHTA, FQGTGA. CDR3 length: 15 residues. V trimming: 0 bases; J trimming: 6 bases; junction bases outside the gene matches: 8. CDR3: CASSLTGGSDLEQYF. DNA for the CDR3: TGTGCCAGCAGCTTAACGGGCGGGAGTGATCTCGAGCAGTACTTC.

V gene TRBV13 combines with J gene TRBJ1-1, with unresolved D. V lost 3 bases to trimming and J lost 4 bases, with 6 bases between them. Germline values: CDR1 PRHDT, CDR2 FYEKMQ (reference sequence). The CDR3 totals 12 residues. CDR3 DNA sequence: TGTGCCAGCAGCTTCGAAAGCACTGAAGCTTTCTTT. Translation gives CASSFESTEAFF.

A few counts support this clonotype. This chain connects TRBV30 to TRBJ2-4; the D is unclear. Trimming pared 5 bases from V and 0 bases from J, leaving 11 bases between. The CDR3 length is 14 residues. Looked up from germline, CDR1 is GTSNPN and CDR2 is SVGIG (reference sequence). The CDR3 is CAWDGESAKNIQYF. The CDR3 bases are TGTGCCTGGGACGGAGAATCAGCCAAAAACATTCAGTACTTC.

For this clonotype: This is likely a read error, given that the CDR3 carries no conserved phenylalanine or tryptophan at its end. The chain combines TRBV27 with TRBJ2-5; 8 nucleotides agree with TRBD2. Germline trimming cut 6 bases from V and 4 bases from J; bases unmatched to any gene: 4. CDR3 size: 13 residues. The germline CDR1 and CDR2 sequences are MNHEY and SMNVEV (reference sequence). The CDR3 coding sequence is TGTGCCAGCAGCAGCGCGGGGGGAGAGACCCAGTACTCC. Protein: CASSSAGGETQYS.

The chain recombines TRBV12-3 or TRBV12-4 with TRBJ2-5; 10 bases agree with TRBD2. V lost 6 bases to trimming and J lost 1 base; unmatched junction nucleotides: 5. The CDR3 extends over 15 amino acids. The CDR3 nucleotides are TGTGCCAGCAGGGAAGGGACTAGCGTCCAAGAGACCCAGTACTTC. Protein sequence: CASREGTSVQETQYF.

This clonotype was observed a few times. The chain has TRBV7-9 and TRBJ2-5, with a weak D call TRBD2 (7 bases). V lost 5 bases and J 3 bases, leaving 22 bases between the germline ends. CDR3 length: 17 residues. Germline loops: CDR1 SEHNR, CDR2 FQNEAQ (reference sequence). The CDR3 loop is CASSPRIGAGAKETQYF. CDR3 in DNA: TGTGCCAGCAGCCCGAGAATCGGGGCGGGGGCGAAAGAGACCCAGTACTTC.

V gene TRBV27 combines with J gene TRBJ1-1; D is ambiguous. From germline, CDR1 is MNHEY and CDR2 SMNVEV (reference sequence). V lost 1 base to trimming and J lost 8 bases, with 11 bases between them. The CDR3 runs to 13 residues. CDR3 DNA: TGTGCCAGCAGTTTATATATTGGGCGGGAAGCTTTCTTT. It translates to CASSLYIGREAFF.

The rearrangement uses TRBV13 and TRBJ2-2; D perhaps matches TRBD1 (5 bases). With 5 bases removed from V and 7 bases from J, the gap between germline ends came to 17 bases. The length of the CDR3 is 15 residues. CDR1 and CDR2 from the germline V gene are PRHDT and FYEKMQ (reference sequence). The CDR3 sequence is CASSTTDTKIGELFF. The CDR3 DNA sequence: TGTGCCAGCAGCACGACAGACACTAAAATCGGGGAGCTGTTTTTT.

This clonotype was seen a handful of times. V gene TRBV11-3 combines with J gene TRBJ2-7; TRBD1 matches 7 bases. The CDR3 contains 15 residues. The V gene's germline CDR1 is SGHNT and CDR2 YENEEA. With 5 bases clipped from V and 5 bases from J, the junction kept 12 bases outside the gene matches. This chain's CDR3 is CASSVSDRALDEQYF. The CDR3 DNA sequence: TGTGCCAGCAGCGTCTCCGACAGGGCCCTTGACGAGCAGTACTTC.

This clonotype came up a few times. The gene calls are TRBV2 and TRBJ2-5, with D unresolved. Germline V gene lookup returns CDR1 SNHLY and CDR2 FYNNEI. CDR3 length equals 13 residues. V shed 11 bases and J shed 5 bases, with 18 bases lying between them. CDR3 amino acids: CACRLDPGETQYF. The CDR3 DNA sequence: TGTGCCTGCCGACTCGACCCGGGTGAGACCCAGTACTTC.

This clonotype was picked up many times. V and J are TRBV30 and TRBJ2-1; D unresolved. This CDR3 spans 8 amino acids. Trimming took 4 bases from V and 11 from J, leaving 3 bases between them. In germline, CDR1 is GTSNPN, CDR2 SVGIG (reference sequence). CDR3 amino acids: CAWNKQFF. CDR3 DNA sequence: TGTGCCTGGAACAAGCAGTTCTTC.

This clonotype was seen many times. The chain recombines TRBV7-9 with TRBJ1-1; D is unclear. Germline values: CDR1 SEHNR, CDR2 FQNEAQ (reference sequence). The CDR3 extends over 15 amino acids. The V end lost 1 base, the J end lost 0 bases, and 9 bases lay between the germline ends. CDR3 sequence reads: CASSLVTVMNTEAFF. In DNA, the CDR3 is TGTGCCAGCAGCTTAGTAACGGTTATGAACACTGAAGCTTTCTTT.